The subject of this entry is one TCR beta chain. These data are taken from a study of blood T cell repertoires in COVID-19. As handled by the study authors: By means of reference gene primer amplification, nucleated cell counts were estimated. Sequencing used immunoSEQ multiplex PCR; TCRdb keeps in-frame clones, though not all of them. That table is the source of V, J and clone size, and D and trimming were worked out from the DNA. The data contain 410,000 or so clones, around 91% of them seen just once; the ten biggest clones take up approximately 1.5%. This CDR3 region has 14 residues. The V gene's germline CDR1 is KGHSH and CDR2 LQKENI. Trimming removed 3 bases from V and 5 bases from J; junction bases left unmatched: 4.

The source of this sequence is a woman aged 40 to 50 with COVID-19, enrolled during active disease. The chain joins TRBV18 to TRBJ1-1; the match to TRBD1 covers 9 bases. The sequenced sample was peripheral blood. The CDR3 nucleotides are TGTGCCAGCTCACCGGGGACAGGGCGAACTGAAGCTTTCTTT. Protein sequence: CASSPGTGRTEAFF.